These 2 T cell receptor beta chains were all obtained from the same sample, sequenced in a study of blood T cell repertoires in COVID-19 (dated by TCRdb to about 2020). The protocol used for the library was the immunoSEQ multiplex PCR assay. Imported from immuneACCESS, the table was reduced by TCRdb to in-frame sequences with V and J called. These copies leave out some clones; in studies compared against another copy, an unresolved V gene accounts for under half, and the cause of the remainder is not known. Present in this sample are around 29,000 clones, 75% to 90% of which were seen just once. In total, the top ten clones hold 10% of the sample. Sequencing input: peripheral blood. The origin of the receptors is a man aged 55 to 70 with acute or convalescent COVID-19.

The CDR3 here is CASSQDETVYGYTF. CDR3 bases: TGCGCCAGCAGCCAAGATGAGACAGTCTATGGCTACACCTTC. The chain couples TRBV4-1 to TRBJ1-2; D possibly corresponds to TRBD1 (5 bases). Germline assignment: CDR1 MGHRA and CDR2 YSYEKL. The CDR3 spans 14 residues. V was shortened by 0 bases and J by 4 bases, with 9 bases between the two germline ends.

This clone was observed once. The chain recombines TRBV6-5 with TRBJ1-2; D is unclear. Germline V gene lookup returns CDR1 MNHEY and CDR2 SVGAGI. The V end lost 3 bases, the J end lost 14 bases, and 13 bases lay between the germline ends. This CDR3 comprises 11 residues. CDR3 loop: CASSYGPGQTF. The CDR3 region has the DNA TGTGCCAGCAGTTATGGCCCGGGTCAAACCTTC.